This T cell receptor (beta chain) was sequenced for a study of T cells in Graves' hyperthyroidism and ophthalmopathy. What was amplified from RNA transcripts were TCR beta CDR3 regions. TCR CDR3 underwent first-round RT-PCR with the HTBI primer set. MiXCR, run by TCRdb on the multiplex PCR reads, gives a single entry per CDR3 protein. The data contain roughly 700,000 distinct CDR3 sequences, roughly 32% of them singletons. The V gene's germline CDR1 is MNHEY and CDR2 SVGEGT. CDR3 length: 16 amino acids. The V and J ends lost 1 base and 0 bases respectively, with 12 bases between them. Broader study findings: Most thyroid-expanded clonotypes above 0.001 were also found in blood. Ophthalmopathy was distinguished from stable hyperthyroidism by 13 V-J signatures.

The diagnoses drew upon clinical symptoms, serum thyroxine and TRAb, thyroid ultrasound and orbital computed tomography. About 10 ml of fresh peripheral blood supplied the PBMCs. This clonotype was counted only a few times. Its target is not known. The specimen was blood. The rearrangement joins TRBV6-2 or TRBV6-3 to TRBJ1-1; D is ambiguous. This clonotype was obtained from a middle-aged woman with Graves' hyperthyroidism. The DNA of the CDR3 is TGTGCCAGCAGTTACTTGTGGTCCCGGATGAACACTGAAGCTTTCTTT. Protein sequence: CASSYLWSRMNTEAFF.